This T cell receptor (beta chain) was obtained from a study of blood T cell repertoires in COVID-19. Study in general: Specimens from acute and convalescent COVID-19 originated in the United States, Italy and Spain. PBMCs, B-cell-depleted T cells, or T cells were the source of the cDNA or gDNA that made up the material.

Looked up from germline, CDR1 is SGHKS and CDR2 is YYEKEE (reference sequence). V dropped 3 bases and J dropped 0 bases, with 7 bases sitting between them. This CDR3 is built from 14 residues. In Seattle, patients joined the study during active infection and were tracked longitudinally. Generated by immunoSEQ multiplex PCR, the TCRdb table keeps only in-frame clones and is missing some. The sample includes about 220,000 clones, more than 75% of them seen just once. This chain joins TRBV5-5 and TRBJ1-5; D remains unclear. This sequence was found in an older woman with COVID-19, enrolled during active disease. The sequenced sample was peripheral blood. CDR3 sequence (DNA): TGTGCCAGCAGCTCACGGGGTAGCAATCAGCCCCAGCATTTT. This sequence encodes CASSSRGSNQPQHF.